This TCR beta chain was captured by sequencing in a study of control samples from healthy donors and cancer patients (dated by TCRdb to the early 2020s). The method was the immunoSEQ multiplex PCR assay. TCRdb stores this immuneACCESS table with in-frame sequences only. Part of the clones is absent; in the studies checked, under half of the shortfall reflects unresolved V genes, and no reason is known for the rest. A total of roughly 100,000 clones appear in this sample, about 86% of them only once. The ten largest account for approximately 14% of the sample. The germline ends are 22 bases apart after V is trimmed by 1 base and J by 3 bases. The CDR3 sequence holds 18 residues, the cysteine and phenylalanine included. The retained sequence is limited to the CDR3, 54 bases, with the frame set at the first base. The germline V gene specifies SGHTA as CDR1 and FQGNSA as CDR2. Remarks on this clone: The specificity of this receptor is unknown. No much larger clone exists at a distance of one base, and base qualities are not known.

Sequencing was performed on blood. This sequence was found in a man aged 30-40 years in good health. The chain uses TRBV7-2 and TRBJ2-7, with a tentative D gene TRBD2 over 6 matching bases. The nucleotide sequence is given as TGTGCCAGCAGCTTAGGAATCCGTCTTGGGGACTGGAACTACGAGCAGTACTTC. This yields the protein CASSLGIRLGDWNYEQYF.